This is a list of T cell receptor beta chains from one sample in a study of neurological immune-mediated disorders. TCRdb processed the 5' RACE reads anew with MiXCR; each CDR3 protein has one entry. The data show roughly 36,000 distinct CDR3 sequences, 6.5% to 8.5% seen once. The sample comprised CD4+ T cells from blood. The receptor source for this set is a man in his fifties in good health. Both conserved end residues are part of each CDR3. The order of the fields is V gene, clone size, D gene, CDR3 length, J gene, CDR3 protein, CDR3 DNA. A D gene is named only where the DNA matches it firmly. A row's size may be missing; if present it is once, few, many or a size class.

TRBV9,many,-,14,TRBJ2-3,CASSVRLADDTQYF,TGTGCCAGCAGCGTACGTCTAGCTGACGATACGCAGTATTTT
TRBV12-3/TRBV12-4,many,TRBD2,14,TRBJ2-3,CASSPGTTSDTQYF,TGTGCCAGCAGTCCCGGGACTACGTCTGATACGCAGTATTTT
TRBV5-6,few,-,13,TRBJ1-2,CASSLGGDYGYTF,TGTGCCAGCAGCTTGGGGGGGGACTATGGCTACACCTTC
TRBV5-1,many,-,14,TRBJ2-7,CASSPGHLTGEQYF,TGCGCCAGCAGCCCAGGACACTTAACGGGGGAGCAGTACTTC
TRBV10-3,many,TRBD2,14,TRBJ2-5,CAISETSGSETQYF,TGTGCCATCAGTGAGACTAGCGGGAGCGAGACCCAGTACTTC
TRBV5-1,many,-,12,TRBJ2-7,CASSSSAYEQYF,TGCGCCAGCAGCTCGAGCGCCTACGAGCAGTACTTC
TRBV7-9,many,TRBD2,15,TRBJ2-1,CASSRTSGGFGEQFF,TGTGCCAGCAGCCGTACTAGCGGGGGTTTCGGGGAGCAGTTCTTC
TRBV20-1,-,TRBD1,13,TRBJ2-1,CSRQGTSYNEQFF,TGCAGCCGACAGGGAACTTCCTACAATGAGCAGTTCTTC
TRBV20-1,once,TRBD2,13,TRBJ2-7,CSARKREVYEQYF,TGCAGTGCTAGAAAGCGGGAGGTGTACGAGCAGTACTTC
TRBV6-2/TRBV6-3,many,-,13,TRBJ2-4,CASTLGLKNIQYF,TGTGCCAGCACCCTCGGGCTCAAAAACATTCAGTACTTC
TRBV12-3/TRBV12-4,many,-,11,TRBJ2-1,CATMRANEQFF,TGTGCCACCATGCGCGCCAATGAGCAGTTCTTC
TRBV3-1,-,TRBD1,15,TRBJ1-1,CASSHYRGDGTEAFF,TGTGCCAGCAGCCATTACAGGGGGGATGGCACTGAAGCTTTCTTT
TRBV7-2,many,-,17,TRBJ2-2,CASSPDRIALGSGELFF,TGTGCCAGCAGCCCAGACAGAATCGCACTAGGGTCCGGGGAGCTGTTTTTT
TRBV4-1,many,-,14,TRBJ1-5,CASSQVGRNQPQHF,TGCGCCAGCAGCCAAGTGGGGCGCAATCAGCCCCAGCATTTT
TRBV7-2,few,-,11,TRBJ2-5,CASSEGETQYF,TGTGCCAGCAGTGAGGGTGAGACCCAGTACTTC
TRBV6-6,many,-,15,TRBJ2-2,CASSRDSGGTGELFF,TGTGCCAGCAGCCGAGACAGCGGTGGCACCGGGGAGCTGTTTTTT
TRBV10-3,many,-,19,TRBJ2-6,CAITLRWFRGKPGANVLTF,TGTGCCATCACCCTGAGGTGGTTCAGGGGCAAACCTGGGGCCAACGTCCTGACTTTC
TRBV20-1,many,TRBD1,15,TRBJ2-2,CSARKDRGGTGELFF,TGCAGTGCTAGAAAGGACAGGGGGGGCACCGGGGAGCTGTTTTTT
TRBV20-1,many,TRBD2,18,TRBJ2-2,CSARPRSLAGRVTGELFF,TGCAGTGCGCGCCCCCGGTCCTTAGCGGGAAGGGTAACCGGGGAGCTGTTTTTT
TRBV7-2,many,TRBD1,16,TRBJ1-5,CASSLAGTGGSGPQHF,TGTGCCAGCAGCTTAGCAGGGACAGGGGGCTCGGGGCCCCAGCATTTT
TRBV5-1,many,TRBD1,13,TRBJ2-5,CASSLQGAETQYF,TGCGCCAGCAGCTTGCAGGGGGCAGAGACCCAGTACTTC
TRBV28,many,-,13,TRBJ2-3,CASKSPSTDTQYF,TGTGCCAGCAAGTCGCCTAGCACAGATACGCAGTATTTT